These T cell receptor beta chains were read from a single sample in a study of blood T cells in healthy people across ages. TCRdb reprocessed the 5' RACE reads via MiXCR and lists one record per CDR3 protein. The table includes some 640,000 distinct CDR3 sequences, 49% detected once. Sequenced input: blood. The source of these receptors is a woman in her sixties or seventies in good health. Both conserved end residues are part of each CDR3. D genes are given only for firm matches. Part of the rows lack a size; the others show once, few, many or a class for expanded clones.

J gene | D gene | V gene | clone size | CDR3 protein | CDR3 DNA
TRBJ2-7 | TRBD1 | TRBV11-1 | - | CASSGDRIYSYEQYF | TGTGCCAGCAGCGGGGACAGAATCTATTCCTACGAGCAGTACTTC
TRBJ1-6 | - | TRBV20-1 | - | CSARVGGTLHF | TGCAGTGCTAGAGTGGGGGGGACCCTCCACTTT
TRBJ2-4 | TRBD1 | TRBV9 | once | CASSRTDRVQNIQYF | TGTGCCAGCAGCCGGACGGACAGGGTACAAAACATTCAGTACTTC
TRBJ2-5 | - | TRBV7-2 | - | CASSSEGSVQETQYF | TGTGCCAGCAGCTCCGAAGGGAGCGTACAAGAGACCCAGTACTTC
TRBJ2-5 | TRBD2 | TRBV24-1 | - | CATSEGKAGVETQYF | TGTGCCACCAGTGAGGGTAAAGCGGGAGTGGAGACCCAGTACTTC
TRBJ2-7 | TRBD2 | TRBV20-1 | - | CSARGLAISYNEQYF | TGCAGTGCTAGAGGACTAGCGATATCCTACAATGAGCAGTACTTC
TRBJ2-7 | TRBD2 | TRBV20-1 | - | CSARDLKTSGSTYEQYF | TGCAGTGCTAGAGATCTTAAGACTAGCGGGTCGACCTACGAGCAGTACTTC
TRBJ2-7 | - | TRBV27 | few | CASIAGGPFYEQYF | TGTGCCAGCATAGCCGGGGGACCCTTCTACGAGCAGTACTTC
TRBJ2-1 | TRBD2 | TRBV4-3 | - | CASRRTTSGDYNERFF | TGCGCCAGCAGACGTACTACTAGCGGGGACTACAATGAGCGGTTCTTC
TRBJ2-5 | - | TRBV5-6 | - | CASSLQALRETQYF | TGTGCCAGCAGCCTCCAGGCCCTACGGGAGACCCAGTACTTC
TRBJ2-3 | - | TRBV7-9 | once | CASSLARPSASTDTQYF | TGTGCCAGCAGCTTAGCGAGGCCTAGCGCTAGCACAGATACGCAGTATTTT
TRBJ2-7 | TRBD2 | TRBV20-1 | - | CSASVSGSSYEQYF | TGCAGTGCTAGCGTTAGCGGGAGCTCCTACGAGCAGTACTTC
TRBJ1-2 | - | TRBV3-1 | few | CASSQGLSDGYTF | TGTGCCAGCAGCCAGGGACTCTCCGATGGCTACACCTTC
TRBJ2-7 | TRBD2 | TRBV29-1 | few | CSAGGREKYEQYF | TGCAGCGCGGGAGGCCGGGAGAAATACGAGCAGTACTTC
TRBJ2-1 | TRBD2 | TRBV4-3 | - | CASSQDAAGVGNEQFF | TGCGCCAGCAGCCAAGATGCAGCGGGAGTGGGCAATGAGCAGTTCTTC
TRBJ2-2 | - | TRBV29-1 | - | CSVAWPANTGELFF | TGCAGCGTTGCGTGGCCGGCGAACACCGGGGAGCTGTTTTTT
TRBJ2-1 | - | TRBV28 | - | CASSPETDHNEQFF | TGTGCCAGCAGTCCAGAAACGGACCACAATGAGCAGTTCTTC
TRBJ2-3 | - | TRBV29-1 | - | CSGQPRSRDTDTQYF | TGCAGCGGCCAACCACGCAGCAGAGACACAGATACGCAGTATTTT
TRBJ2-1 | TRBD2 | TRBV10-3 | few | CAISGTSGGYNEQFF | TGTGCCATCAGTGGGACTAGCGGGGGCTACAATGAGCAGTTCTTC
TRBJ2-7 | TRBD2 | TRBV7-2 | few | CASSTTLAVQYF | TGTGCCAGCAGTACGACACTAGCGGTGCAGTACTTC
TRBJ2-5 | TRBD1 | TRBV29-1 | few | CSVGNRGEETQYF | TGCAGCGTTGGCAACAGGGGCGAGGAGACCCAGTACTTC
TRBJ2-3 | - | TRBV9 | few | CASSPEGYSTDTQYF | TGTGCCAGCAGCCCTGAGGGCTACAGCACAGATACGCAGTATTTT
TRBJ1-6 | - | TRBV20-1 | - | CSARTGTSNSPLHF | TGCAGTGCCCGTACCGGGACTTCTAATTCACCCCTCCACTTT
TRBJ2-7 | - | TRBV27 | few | CASSVFNTYEQYF | TGTGCCAGCAGTGTATTCAATACCTACGAGCAGTACTTC